The clone carrying this T cell receptor beta chain was detected once. Its antigen is unknown. V shed 7 bases, J shed 5 bases, and the junction held 18 bases outside the gene matches. The CDR3 is 17 amino acids. Germline CDR1 reads SGDLS; CDR2 reads YYNGEE. These data come from a study of OX40 agonist ivuxolimab in advanced cancers. The overall study: As their treatment, patients were administered ivuxolimab, an agonistic anti-OX40 (CD134) antibody. With a range of 23 to 79, age averaged approximately 60 years, and more than 75% were male.

Whole-study results and caveats: The average count of expanded clones was higher among CD8+ T cells than among CD4+.

Sequenced by immunoSEQ multiplex PCR; TCRdb stores in-frame clones only, minus some. In the table there are over 60,000 clones, almost 90% of which are singletons. The clonotype originates from an adult with an advanced solid tumor such as melanoma, head and neck, liver or kidney cancer. The material sequenced was CD4+ or CD8+ T cells sorted from blood, taken in a trial of the OX40 agonist ivuxolimab. V is TRBV9 and J is TRBJ2-3, with 8 nucleotides matching TRBD2. In nucleotides, the CDR3 is TGTGCCAGCTCCCCCCGGGGGGGTCGAGGGGACCAAGATACGCAGTATTTT. Its translation: CASSPRGGRGDQDTQYF.